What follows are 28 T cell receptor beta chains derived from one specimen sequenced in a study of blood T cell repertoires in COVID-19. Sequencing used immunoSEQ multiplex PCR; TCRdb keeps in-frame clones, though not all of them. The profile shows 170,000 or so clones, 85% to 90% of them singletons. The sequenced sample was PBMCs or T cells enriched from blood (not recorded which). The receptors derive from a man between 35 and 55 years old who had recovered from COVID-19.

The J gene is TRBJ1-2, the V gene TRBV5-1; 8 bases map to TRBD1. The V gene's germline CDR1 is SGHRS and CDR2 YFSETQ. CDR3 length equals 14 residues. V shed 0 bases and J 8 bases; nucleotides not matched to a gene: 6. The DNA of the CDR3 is TGCGCCAGCAGCTTGGACCGGACAGGGAACGGCTACACCTTC. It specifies CASSLDRTGNGYTF.

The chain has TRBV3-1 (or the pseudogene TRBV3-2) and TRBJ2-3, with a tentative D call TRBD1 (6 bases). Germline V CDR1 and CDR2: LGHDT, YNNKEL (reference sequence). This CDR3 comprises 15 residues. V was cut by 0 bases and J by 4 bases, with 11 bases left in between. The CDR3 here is CASSQDHRAADTQYF. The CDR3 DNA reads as TGTGCCAGCAGCCAAGATCACAGGGCAGCAGATACGCAGTATTTT.

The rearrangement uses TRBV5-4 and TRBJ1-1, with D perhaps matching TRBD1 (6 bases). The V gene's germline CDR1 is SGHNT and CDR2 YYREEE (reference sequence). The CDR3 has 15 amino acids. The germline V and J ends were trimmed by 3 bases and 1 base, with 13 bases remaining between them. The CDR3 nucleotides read TGTGCCAGCAGCTGGGCGCCGGACAGGAACACTGAAGCTTTCTTT. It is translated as CASSWAPDRNTEAFF.

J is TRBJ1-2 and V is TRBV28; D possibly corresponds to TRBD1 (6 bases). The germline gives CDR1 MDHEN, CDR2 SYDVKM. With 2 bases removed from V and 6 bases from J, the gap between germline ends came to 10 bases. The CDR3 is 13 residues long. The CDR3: CASSLGQIDGYTF. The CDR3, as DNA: TGTGCCAGCAGTTTAGGACAGATAGATGGCTACACCTTC.

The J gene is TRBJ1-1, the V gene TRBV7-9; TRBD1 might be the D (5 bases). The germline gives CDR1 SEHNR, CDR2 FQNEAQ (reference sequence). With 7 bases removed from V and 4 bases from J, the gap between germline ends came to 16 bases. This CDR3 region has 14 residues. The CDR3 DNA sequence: TGTGCCAGCACGCACCGGGGGGAGAGCACTGAAGCTTTCTTT. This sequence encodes CASTHRGESTEAFF. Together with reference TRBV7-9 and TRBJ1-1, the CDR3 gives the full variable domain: DTGVSQNPRHKITKRGQNVTFRCDPISEHNRLYWYRQTLGQGPEFLTYFQNEAQLEKSRLLSDRFSAERPKGSFSTLEIQRTEQGDSAMYLCASTHRGESTEAFFGQGTRLTVV.

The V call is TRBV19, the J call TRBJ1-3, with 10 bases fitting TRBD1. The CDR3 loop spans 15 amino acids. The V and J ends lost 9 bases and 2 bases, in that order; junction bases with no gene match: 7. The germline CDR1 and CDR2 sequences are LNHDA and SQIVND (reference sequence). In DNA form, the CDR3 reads TGTGCCAGGCCGGACAGGGGGAGCGCTGGAAACACCATATATTTT. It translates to CARPDRGSAGNTIYF.

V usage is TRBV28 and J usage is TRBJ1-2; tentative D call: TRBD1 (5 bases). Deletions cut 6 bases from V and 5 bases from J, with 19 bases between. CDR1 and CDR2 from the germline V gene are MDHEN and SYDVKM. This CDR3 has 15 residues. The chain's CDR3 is CASRGTRTGGYGYTF. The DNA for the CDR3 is TGTGCCAGCAGGGGTACAAGAACCGGGGGATATGGCTACACCTTC.

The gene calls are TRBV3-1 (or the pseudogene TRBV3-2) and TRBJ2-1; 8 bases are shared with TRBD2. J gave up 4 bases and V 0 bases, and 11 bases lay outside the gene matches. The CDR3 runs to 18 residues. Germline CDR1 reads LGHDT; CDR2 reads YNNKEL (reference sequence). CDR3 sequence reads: CASSQEGASGLAYNEQFF. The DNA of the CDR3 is TGTGCCAGCAGCCAAGAAGGGGCTAGCGGGTTAGCTTACAATGAGCAGTTCTTC.

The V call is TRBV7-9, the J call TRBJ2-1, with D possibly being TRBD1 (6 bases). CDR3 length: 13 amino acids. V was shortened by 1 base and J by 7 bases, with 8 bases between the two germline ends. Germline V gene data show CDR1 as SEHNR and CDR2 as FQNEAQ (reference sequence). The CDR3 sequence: CASSLDQGNEQFF. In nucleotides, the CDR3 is TGTGCCAGCAGCTTAGATCAGGGGAATGAGCAGTTCTTC.

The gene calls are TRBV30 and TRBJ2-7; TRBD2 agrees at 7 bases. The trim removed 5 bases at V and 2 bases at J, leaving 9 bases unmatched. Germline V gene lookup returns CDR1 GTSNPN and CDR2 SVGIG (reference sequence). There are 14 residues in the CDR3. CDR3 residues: CAWASGTSAYEQYF. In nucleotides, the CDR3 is TGTGCCTGGGCCAGCGGGACTTCGGCCTACGAGCAGTACTTC.

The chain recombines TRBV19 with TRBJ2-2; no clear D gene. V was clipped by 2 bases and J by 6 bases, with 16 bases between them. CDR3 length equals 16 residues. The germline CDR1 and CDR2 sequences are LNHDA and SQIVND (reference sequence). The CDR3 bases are TGTGCCAGTAGTATAAGTTCTACCCCCCCATCCGGGGAGCTGTTTTTT. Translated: CASSISSTPPSGELFF.

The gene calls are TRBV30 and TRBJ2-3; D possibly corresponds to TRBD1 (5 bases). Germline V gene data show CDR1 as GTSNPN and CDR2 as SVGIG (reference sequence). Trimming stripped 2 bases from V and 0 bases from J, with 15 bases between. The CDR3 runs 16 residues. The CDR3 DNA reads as TGTGCCTGGAGTCCGCCCTACAGGCCTAGCACAGATACGCAGTATTTT. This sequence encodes CAWSPPYRPSTDTQYF.

The CDR3 loop reads CASSDQRGLTEAFF. In DNA, the CDR3 is TGTGCCAGCAGTGATCAAAGGGGGTTGACTGAAGCTTTCTTT. The V and J genes are TRBV2 and TRBJ1-1; perhaps TRBD1 as D (6 bases). The V gene lost 3 bases and the J gene lost 5 bases, with 13 bases spanning the gap. Per germline, CDR1 SNHLY and CDR2 FYNNEI. The CDR3 runs to 14 residues.

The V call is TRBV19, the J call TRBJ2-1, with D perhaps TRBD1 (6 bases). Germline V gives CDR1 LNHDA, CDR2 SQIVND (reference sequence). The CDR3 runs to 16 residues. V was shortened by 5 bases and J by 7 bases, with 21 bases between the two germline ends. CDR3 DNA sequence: TGTGCCAGTAGTCGCCGTGGGGGCACCTTGGGGAATGAGCAGTTCTTC. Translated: CASSRRGGTLGNEQFF.

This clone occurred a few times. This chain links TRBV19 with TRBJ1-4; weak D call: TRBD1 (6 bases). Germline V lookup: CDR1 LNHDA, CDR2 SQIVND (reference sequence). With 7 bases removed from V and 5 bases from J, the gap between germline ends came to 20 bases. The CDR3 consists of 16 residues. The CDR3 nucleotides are TGTGCCAGTACCCGTGAGGCAGGGGCTGGAAATGAAAAACTGTTTTTT. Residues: CASTREAGAGNEKLFF. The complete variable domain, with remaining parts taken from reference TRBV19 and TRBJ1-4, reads DGGITQSPKYLFRKEGQNVTLSCEQNLNHDAMYWYRQDPGQGLRLIYYSQIVNDFQKGDIAEGYSVSREKKESFPLTVTSAQKNPTAFYLCASTREAGAGNEKLFFGSGTQLSVL.

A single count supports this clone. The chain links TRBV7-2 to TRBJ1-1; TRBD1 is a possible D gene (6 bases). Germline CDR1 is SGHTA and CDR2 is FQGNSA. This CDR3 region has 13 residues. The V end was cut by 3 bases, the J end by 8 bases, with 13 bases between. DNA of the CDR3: TGTGCCAGCAGCTTGGGGGGGCGCCTCGAAGCTTTCTTT. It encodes CASSLGGRLEAFF.

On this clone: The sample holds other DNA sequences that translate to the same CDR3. In DNA, the CDR3 is TGCGCCAGCAGCTCACGACAGGGCAGCTACGAGCAGTACTTC. This gives the protein CASSSRQGSYEQYF. The rearrangement joins TRBV5-1 to TRBJ2-7; 7 bases are shared with TRBD1. Germline CDR1 SGHRS, CDR2 YFSETQ. The trim removed 3 bases at V and 3 bases at J, leaving 6 bases unmatched. The CDR3 consists of 14 residues.

CDR3 bases: TGTGCCAGCAGCGTATCGGGACAGGGATACAATGAGCAGTTCTTC. Translation: CASSVSGQGYNEQFF. J is TRBJ2-1 and V is TRBV9; 9 nucleotides agree with TRBD1. J gave up 4 bases and V 1 base, and 3 bases lay outside the gene matches. The CDR3 runs to 15 residues. Germline V lookup: CDR1 SGDLS, CDR2 YYNGEE.

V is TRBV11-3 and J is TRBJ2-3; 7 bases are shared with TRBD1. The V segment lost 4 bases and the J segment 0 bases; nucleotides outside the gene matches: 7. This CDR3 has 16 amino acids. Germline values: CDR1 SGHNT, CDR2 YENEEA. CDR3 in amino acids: CASSSGQTRSTDTQYF. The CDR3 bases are TGTGCCAGCAGCTCGGGACAGACCAGGAGCACAGATACGCAGTATTTT.

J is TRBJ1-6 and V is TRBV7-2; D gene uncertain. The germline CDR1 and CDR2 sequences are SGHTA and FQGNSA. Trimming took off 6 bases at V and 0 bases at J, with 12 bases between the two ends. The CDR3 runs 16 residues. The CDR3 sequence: CASSLTVSSYNSPLHF. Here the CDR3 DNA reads TGTGCCAGCAGTCTTACAGTGAGCTCCTATAATTCACCCCTCCACTTT. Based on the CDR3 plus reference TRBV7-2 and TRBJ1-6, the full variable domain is GAGVSQSPSNKVTEKGKDVELRCDPISGHTALYWYRQSLGQGLEFLIYFQGNSAPDKSGLPSDRFSAERTGGSVSTLTIQRTQQEDSAVYLCASSLTVSSYNSPLHFGNGTRLTVT.

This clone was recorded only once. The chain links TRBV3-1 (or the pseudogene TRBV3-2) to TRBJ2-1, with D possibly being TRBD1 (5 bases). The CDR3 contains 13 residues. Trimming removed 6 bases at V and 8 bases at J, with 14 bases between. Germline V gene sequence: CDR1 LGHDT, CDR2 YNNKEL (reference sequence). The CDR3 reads CASRGPGRHEQFF. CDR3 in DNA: TGTGCCAGCAGAGGTCCAGGGCGGCATGAGCAGTTCTTC.

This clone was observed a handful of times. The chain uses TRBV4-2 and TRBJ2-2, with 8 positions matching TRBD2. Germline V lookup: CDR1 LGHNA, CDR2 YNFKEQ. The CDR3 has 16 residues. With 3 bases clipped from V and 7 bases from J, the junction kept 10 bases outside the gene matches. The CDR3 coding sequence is TGTGCCAGCAGCCAGGCCAGCGGGGGCAACCTCGGGGAGCTGTTTTTT. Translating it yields CASSQASGGNLGELFF.

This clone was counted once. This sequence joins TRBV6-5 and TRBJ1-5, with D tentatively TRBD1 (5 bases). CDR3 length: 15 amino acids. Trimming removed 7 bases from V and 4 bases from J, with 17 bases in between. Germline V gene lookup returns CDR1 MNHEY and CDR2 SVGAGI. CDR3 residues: CASMSGTAGNQPQHF. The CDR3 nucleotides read TGTGCCAGCATGAGCGGGACGGCGGGAAATCAGCCCCAGCATTTT.

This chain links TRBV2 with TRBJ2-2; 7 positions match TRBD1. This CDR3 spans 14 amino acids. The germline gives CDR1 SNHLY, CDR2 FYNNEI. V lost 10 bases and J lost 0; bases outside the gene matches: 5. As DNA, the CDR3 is TGTGCCAATTCCGGGACAGCGAACACCGGGGAGCTGTTTTTT. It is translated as CANSGTANTGELFF.

The CDR3 sequence is CASSTARMTGLNYSNQPQHF. Written as DNA, the CDR3 is TGTGCCAGCAGCACCGCTCGCATGACAGGGTTGAATTATAGCAATCAGCCCCAGCATTTT. The genes are TRBV6-2 or TRBV6-3 and TRBJ1-5; TRBD1 matches at 7 bases. This CDR3 region has 20 residues. Germline CDR1 and CDR2: MNHEY and SVGEGT. Trimming removed 6 bases from V and 0 bases from J; junction bases left unmatched: 20.

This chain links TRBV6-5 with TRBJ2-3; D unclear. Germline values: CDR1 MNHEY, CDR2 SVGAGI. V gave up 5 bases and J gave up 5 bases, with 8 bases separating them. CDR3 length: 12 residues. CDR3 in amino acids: CASSRPRDTQYF. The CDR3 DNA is TGTGCCAGCAGTCGGCCTAGAGATACGCAGTATTTT.

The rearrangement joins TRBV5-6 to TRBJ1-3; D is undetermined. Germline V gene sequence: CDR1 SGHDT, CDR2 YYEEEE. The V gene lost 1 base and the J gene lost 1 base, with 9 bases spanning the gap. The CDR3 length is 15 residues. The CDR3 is CASSLNSGSGNTIYF. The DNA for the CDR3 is TGTGCCAGCAGCTTGAATTCAGGTTCTGGAAACACCATATATTTT.

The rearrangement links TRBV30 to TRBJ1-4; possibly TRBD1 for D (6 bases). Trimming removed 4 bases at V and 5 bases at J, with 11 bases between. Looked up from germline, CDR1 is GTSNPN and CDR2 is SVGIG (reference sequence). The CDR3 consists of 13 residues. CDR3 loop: CAWNTGTNEKLFF. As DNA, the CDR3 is TGTGCCTGGAACACAGGGACCAATGAAAAACTGTTTTTT. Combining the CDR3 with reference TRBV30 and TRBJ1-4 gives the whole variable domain SQTIHQWPATLVQPVGSPLSLECTVEGTSNPNLYWYRQAAGRGLQLLFYSVGIGQISSEVPQNLSASRPQDRQFILSSKKLLLSDSGFYLCAWNTGTNEKLFFGSGTQLSVL.